These 25 T cell receptor beta chains were all obtained from the same sample, sequenced in a study of OX40 agonist ivuxolimab in advanced cancers. Library method: the immunoSEQ multiplex PCR assay. TCRdb took this table from immuneACCESS and kept in-frame rearrangements with V and J called. Such tables lack part of the clones; where checked against another copy, unresolved V genes explain under half of the gap, and the rest is unexplained. In this sample the table shows 35,000 to 55,000 clones, roughly 94% of which occur a single time. The top ten constitute approximately 9.9% of the sample. Here the sequenced sample was CD4+ or CD8+ T cells sorted from blood, taken in a trial of the OX40 agonist ivuxolimab. The receptor source for this set is an adult with an advanced solid tumor such as melanoma, head and neck, liver or kidney cancer.

The gene calls are TRBV30 and TRBJ1-2; TRBD1 is a possible D gene (6 bases). The CDR3 is 16 residues long. Between the trimmed V and J ends, which lost 4 bases and 4 bases, there was a span of 22 bases. CDR1 is GTSNPN, CDR2 SVGIG, per germline (reference sequence). The CDR3 coding sequence is TGTGCCTGGAACTCCGGGACAACTTATGAGGGCTATGGCTACACCTTC. Amino acid sequence: CAWNSGTTYEGYGYTF. The full variable domain, in which reference TRBV30 and TRBJ1-2 provide the parts outside the CDR3, is SQTIHQWPATLVQPVGSPLSLECTVEGTSNPNLYWYRQAAGRGLQLLFYSVGIGQISSEVPQNLSASRPQDRQFILSSKKLLLSDSGFYLCAWNSGTTYEGYGYTFGSGTRLTVV.

This clone was seen a handful of times. The rearrangement links TRBV6-4 to TRBJ2-1; 8 bases map to TRBD2. The length of the CDR3 is 13 residues. Germline V gene lookup returns CDR1 MRHNA and CDR2 SNTAGT. V lost 4 bases and J lost 8; bases outside the gene matches: 4. The CDR3 nucleotides read TGTGCCAGCAGTGGGACTAGCCCGGATGAGCAGTTCTTC. Translating gives CASSGTSPDEQFF.

V usage is TRBV7-8 and J usage is TRBJ1-1; D might be TRBD1 (6 bases). This CDR3 has 14 residues. Trimming shortened V by 3 bases and J by 1 base, and 9 bases separated the two germline ends. Germline values: CDR1 SGHVS, CDR2 FQNEAQ. CDR3 coding DNA: TGTGCCAGCAGCTTGAGGACAGAGAACACTGAAGCTTTCTTT. It specifies CASSLRTENTEAFF.

The genes are TRBV4-1 and TRBJ1-2; no clear D gene. V was cut by 0 bases and J by 4 bases, with 12 bases left in between. The germline V gene encodes CDR1 MGHRA and CDR2 YSYEKL. The CDR3 contains 15 residues. CDR3 loop: CASSQEAFTFYGYTF. CDR3 nucleotides: TGCGCCAGCAGCCAAGAGGCCTTTACCTTCTATGGCTACACCTTC.

The CDR3: CASSFSGYTGELFF. The CDR3 nucleotides read TGTGCCAGCAGCTTTTCAGGGTATACCGGGGAGCTGTTTTTT. This chain links TRBV13 with TRBJ2-2; TRBD1 is a possible D gene (5 bases). The V gene lost 3 bases and the J gene lost 5 bases, with 10 bases spanning the gap. The CDR3 extends over 14 amino acids. Germline lookup yields CDR1 PRHDT and CDR2 FYEKMQ (reference sequence).

This clone came up once. CDR3 bases: TGTGCCAGCAGTGGCACAGGGGGTTCCTACGAGCAGTACTTC. Amino acid sequence: CASSGTGGSYEQYF. V is TRBV2 and J is TRBJ2-7; 8 bases map to TRBD1. CDR3 length: 14 amino acids. Unmatched junction bases numbered 3, after V lost 4 bases and J lost 1 base. The germline CDR1 and CDR2 sequences are SNHLY and FYNNEI.

The rearrangement links TRBV19 to TRBJ2-1; 13 bases align to TRBD2. This CDR3 region has 15 residues. J gave up 5 bases and V 6 bases, and 4 bases lay outside the gene matches. The germline V gene has CDR1 LNHDA and CDR2 SQIVND (reference sequence). Here the CDR3 DNA reads TGTGCCAGTAGGTCCGGGACTAGCGGGAACAATGAGCAGTTCTTC. It codes for CASRSGTSGNNEQFF.

The chain uses TRBV19 and TRBJ2-2, with D perhaps TRBD1 or TRBD2 (5 bases each). Germline-derived CDR1 and CDR2 are LNHDA and SQIVND (reference sequence). Trimming left V 5 bases short and J 6 bases short, with 19 bases between. The CDR3 contains 16 residues. CDR3 residues: CASSSLRDGQAGELFF. CDR3 coding DNA: TGTGCCAGTAGTTCCCTTCGGGACGGGCAGGCCGGGGAGCTGTTTTTT.

The V call is TRBV27, the J call TRBJ2-3, with TRBD1 matching over 10 bases. The germline V gene has CDR1 MNHEY and CDR2 SMNVEV (reference sequence). The CDR3 extends over 15 amino acids. After removal of 5 bases from V and 4 bases from J, the junction contained 6 bases not matched to a gene. CDR3 in amino acids: CASSTPGTGADTQYF. For the CDR3, the DNA is TGTGCCAGCAGTACACCCGGGACAGGGGCAGATACGCAGTATTTT.

This chain links TRBV7-2 with TRBJ2-1; D might be TRBD2 (5 bases). Looked up from germline, CDR1 is SGHTA and CDR2 is FQGNSA. The V end lost 1 base, the J end lost 9 bases, and 16 bases lay between the germline ends. The CDR3 is 15 residues long. CDR3 protein: CASSLERLATGEQFF. The CDR3 DNA follows: TGTGCCAGCAGCTTAGAGAGGCTAGCTACGGGTGAGCAGTTCTTC.

This clone appeared a single time. The chain links TRBV7-9 to TRBJ1-4; the D gene is possibly TRBD1 (5 bases). Germline CDR1 reads SEHNR; CDR2 reads FQNEAQ (reference sequence). The CDR3 has 14 residues. Trimming left V 2 bases short and J 7 bases short, with 11 bases between. This CDR3 reads CASSLSGLSEKLFF. The CDR3 DNA follows: TGTGCCAGCAGCTTATCAGGGTTAAGTGAAAAACTGTTTTTT.

This sequence joins TRBV4-2 and TRBJ2-1; TRBD2 matches at 9 bases. Germline values: CDR1 LGHNA, CDR2 YNFKEQ. J lost 4 bases, V lost 1 base, and 8 bases had no gene match. The CDR3 runs 17 residues. CDR3 DNA sequence: TGTGCCAGCAGCCAAGGACCAGCGGGAGGCCATTACAATGAGCAGTTCTTC. It specifies CASSQGPAGGHYNEQFF.

V gene TRBV7-3 combines with J gene TRBJ1-2; no firm D call. The CDR3 is made up of 13 amino acids. Germline V gene lookup returns CDR1 SGHTA and CDR2 FQGTGA. Trimming took 5 bases from V and 1 from J, leaving 8 bases between them. The CDR3 region has the DNA TGTGCCAGCAGCCCCGCGAGTAACTATGGCTACACCTTC. Its translation is CASSPASNYGYTF.

V and J are TRBV7-8 and TRBJ2-1; a possible D gene is TRBD1 (5 bases). The CDR3 loop spans 13 amino acids. Trimming pared 4 bases from V and 2 bases from J, leaving 6 bases between. Germline CDR1 reads SGHVS; CDR2 reads FQNEAQ. The DNA of the CDR3 is TGTGCCAGCAGCTCCAGGGCCTACAATGAGCAGTTCTTC. Its translation is CASSSRAYNEQFF.

CDR3 coding DNA: TGTGCCAGCAGCCAAGAGGGGGGTATTTCGGATACGCAGTATTTT. Its translation: CASSQEGGISDTQYF. V gene TRBV4-2 combines with J gene TRBJ2-3, with D possibly being TRBD2 (6 bases). Trimming left V 0 bases short and J 6 bases short, with 13 bases between. Per the germline V gene, CDR1 is LGHNA and CDR2 is YNFKEQ. This CDR3 spans 15 amino acids.

The chain recombines TRBV7-9 with TRBJ1-2, with 7 bases identical to TRBD1. Germline V CDR1 and CDR2: SEHNR, FQNEAQ (reference sequence). V trimming: 1 base; J trimming: 6 bases; junction bases outside the gene matches: 5. This CDR3 contains 14 residues. CDR3 DNA: TGTGCCAGCAGCTTAGGGGGACAGTCGAATGGCTACACCTTC. Translation: CASSLGGQSNGYTF. The full variable domain, completed using reference TRBV7-9 and TRBJ1-2, is DTGVSQNPRHKITKRGQNVTFRCDPISEHNRLYWYRQTLGQGPEFLTYFQNEAQLEKSRLLSDRFSAERPKGSFSTLEIQRTEQGDSAMYLCASSLGGQSNGYTFGSGTRLTVV.

The V gene is TRBV7-3, the J gene TRBJ1-4; no firm D call. Trimming shortened V by 0 bases and J by 0 bases, and 5 bases separated the two germline ends. The germline CDR1 and CDR2 sequences are SGHTA and FQGTGA. The CDR3 extends over 15 amino acids. The DNA for the CDR3 is TGTGCCAGCAGCTTAACCGGAGCAACTAATGAAAAACTGTTTTTT. It encodes CASSLTGATNEKLFF.

The chain employs TRBV9 and TRBJ2-3, with TRBD2 matching 8 bases. J was trimmed by 0 bases and V by 4 bases; bases with no gene match: 10. The CDR3 runs 17 residues. Looked up from germline, CDR1 is SGDLS and CDR2 is YYNGEE. The CDR3 sequence: CASSPSSGLSSTDTQYF. The CDR3 coding sequence is TGTGCCAGCAGCCCCTCTAGCGGGCTTTCTAGCACAGATACGCAGTATTTT.

This chain connects TRBV29-1 to TRBJ2-1; 9 bases are shared with TRBD2. Germline V gene lookup returns CDR1 SQVTM and CDR2 ANQGSEA. After removal of 5 bases from V and 4 bases from J, the junction contained 9 bases not matched to a gene. The CDR3 is 15 residues long. The CDR3 coding sequence is TGCAGCGTTCCAGATAGCGGGAGAAATTACAATGAGCAGTTCTTC. Translation: CSVPDSGRNYNEQFF.

The genes are TRBV15 and TRBJ2-5; 7 positions agree with TRBD1. Trimming removed 0 bases from V and 5 bases from J; junction bases left unmatched: 6. Germline values: CDR1 LNHNV, CDR2 YYDKDF (reference sequence). CDR3 size: 15 residues. CDR3 amino acids: CATSRDKGARETQYF. CDR3 coding DNA: TGTGCCACCAGCAGAGATAAGGGGGCCCGGGAGACCCAGTACTTC.

This chain connects TRBV7-2 to TRBJ2-7; a weak D match, TRBD1 (5 bases). The V gene lost 1 base and the J gene lost 1 base, with 8 bases spanning the gap. The CDR3 has 14 residues. CDR1 and CDR2 (germline): SGHTA, FQGNSA. The CDR3 is CASSLVTGSYEQYF. CDR3 sequence (DNA): TGTGCCAGCAGCTTAGTCACAGGTTCCTACGAGCAGTACTTC.

V usage is TRBV7-9 and J usage is TRBJ2-1; D is undetermined. The V and J ends lost 1 base and 7 bases respectively, with 5 bases between them. Germline lookup yields CDR1 SEHNR and CDR2 FQNEAQ (reference sequence). The CDR3 spans 12 residues. The CDR3 DNA reads TGTGCCAGCAGCTTAGAGGTAAATGAGCAGTTCTTC. It specifies CASSLEVNEQFF. Complete variable domain (other parts from reference TRBV7-9 and TRBJ2-1): DTGVSQNPRHKITKRGQNVTFRCDPISEHNRLYWYRQTLGQGPEFLTYFQNEAQLEKSRLLSDRFSAERPKGSFSTLEIQRTEQGDSAMYLCASSLEVNEQFFGPGTRLTVL.

The chain links TRBV9 to TRBJ1-4, with TRBD1 as a possible D gene (5 bases). CDR3 length: 15 residues. Trimming removed 0 bases at V and 2 bases at J, with 8 bases between. CDR1 and CDR2 from the germline V gene are SGDLS and YYNGEE. CDR3 sequence (DNA): TGTGCCAGCAGCGTAGGAAGGGGTACTAATGAAAAACTGTTTTTT. It yields the protein CASSVGRGTNEKLFF. Looking up the rest from reference TRBV9 and TRBJ1-4 gives the full variable domain: DSGVTQTPKHLITATGQRVTLRCSPRSGDLSVYWYQQSLDQGLQFLIQYYNGEERAKGNILERFSAQQFPDLHSELNLSSLELGDSALYFCASSVGRGTNEKLFFGSGTQLSVL.

This chain uses TRBV30 with TRBJ2-2; D gene uncertain. Germline V lookup: CDR1 GTSNPN, CDR2 SVGIG (reference sequence). The CDR3 is 15 amino acids. The ends were cut back, 1 base at V and 5 bases at J, with 14 bases in the middle. The CDR3 protein is CAWSGGHSGTGELFF. The CDR3 DNA reads as TGTGCCTGGAGTGGTGGGCACAGTGGGACCGGGGAGCTGTTTTTT. The full variable domain, with the rest looked up from reference TRBV30 and TRBJ2-2, is SQTIHQWPATLVQPVGSPLSLECTVEGTSNPNLYWYRQAAGRGLQLLFYSVGIGQISSEVPQNLSASRPQDRQFILSSKKLLLSDSGFYLCAWSGGHSGTGELFFGEGSRLTVL.

The table lists this clone with a few counts. The chain recombines TRBV9 with TRBJ2-1; D possibly uses TRBD1 or TRBD2 (6 bases each). The CDR3 length is 20 residues. CDR1 and CDR2 from the germline V gene are SGDLS and YYNGEE. V gave up 3 bases and J gave up 10 bases, with 35 bases separating them. CDR3 DNA: TGTGCCAGCAGCGAGGGGCAGGGCAGGGACCTAGGGGGAGGAGTAGGAGAGCAGTTCTTC. Translated, it gives CASSEGQGRDLGGGVGEQFF.